These 23 T cell receptor beta chains were sequenced from one sample in a study of patients and donors after allogeneic stem cell transplantation. TCRdb independently ran MiXCR on the RT-PCR reads; one entry per CDR3 protein. Among 900,000 to 1,000,000 distinct CDR3 sequences listed, approximately 18% were seen once. The sequencing input was blood, either unsorted or a sorted T cell fraction (not recorded which). These receptors were collected from a human donor who was either an allogeneic HSCT recipient or a stem cell or donor lymphocyte infusion donor (not recorded which). It is not recorded whose cells these are; they may come from a transplant donor.

V usage is TRBV6-1 and J usage is TRBJ1-5; 9 bases are a match to TRBD1. V dropped 5 bases and J dropped 7; count of bases not matched to a gene: 12. CDR1 and CDR2 (germline): MNHNS, SASEGT. This CDR3 is 16 amino acids long. CDR3 residues: CASSPQRDRAKQPQHF. For the CDR3, the DNA is TGTGCCAGCAGTCCTCAGAGGGACAGGGCCAAACAGCCCCAGCATTTT.

This clonotype has more than one count but fewer than ten. This sequence joins TRBV29-1 and TRBJ1-5, with TRBD1 as a possible D gene (5 bases). Trimming took 6 bases from V and 4 from J, leaving 7 bases between them. There are 11 residues in the CDR3. Germline V gene data show CDR1 as SQVTM and CDR2 as ANQGSEA. CDR3 residues: CSVGDNQPQHF. The DNA of the CDR3 is TGCAGCGTGGGGGATAATCAGCCCCAGCATTTT. Drawing the rest from reference TRBV29-1 and TRBJ1-5, the complete variable domain is SAVISQKPSRDICQRGTSLTIQCQVDSQVTMMFWYRQQPGQSLTLIATANQGSEATYESGFVIDKFPISRPNLTFSTLTVSNMSPEDSSIYLCSVGDNQPQHFGDGTRLSIL.

The gene calls are TRBV20-1 and TRBJ1-6; no firm D call. Germline V gene sequence: CDR1 DFQATT, CDR2 SNEGSKA (reference sequence). Between the trimmed V and J ends, which lost 3 bases and 6 bases, there was a span of 12 bases. The CDR3 is 14 amino acids. This chain's CDR3 is CSARDGRTNSPLHF. CDR3 bases: TGCAGTGCTAGGGACGGACGTACTAATTCACCCCTCCACTTT.

This clonotype appeared a few times. The CDR3 DNA is TGCAGTGCTAGCGGCGGGACCCTCGATACGCAGTATTTT. This encodes CSASGGTLDTQYF. The chain employs TRBV20-1 and TRBJ2-3; D possibly corresponds to TRBD2 (6 bases). The CDR3 sequence is 13 residues long. Germline V lookup: CDR1 DFQATT, CDR2 SNEGSKA (reference sequence). The V end lost 3 bases, the J end lost 6 bases, and 13 bases lay between the germline ends.

This clonotype was observed a few times. The genes are TRBV25-1 and TRBJ2-2, with TRBD1 matching over 7 bases. This CDR3 is built from 16 residues. CDR1 and CDR2 (germline): MGHDK, SYGVNS. Losses at the gene ends were 4 bases for V and 4 bases for J; bases not matched to a gene: 9. CDR3 region: CASSANRQGSTGELFF. For the CDR3, the DNA is TGTGCCAGCAGTGCCAACCGACAGGGTTCCACCGGGGAGCTGTTTTTT.

V usage is TRBV7-8 and J usage is TRBJ2-1; D call uncertain. The CDR3 contains 13 residues. From germline, CDR1 is SGHVS and CDR2 FQNEAQ. V was cut by 4 bases and J by 7 bases, with 11 bases left in between. Written as DNA, the CDR3 is TGTGCCAGCAGCTGGGTAGGGCCTAATGAGCAGTTCTTC. This gives the protein CASSWVGPNEQFF.

The genes are TRBV5-6 and TRBJ2-4; D is perhaps TRBD1 (6 bases). V lost 4 bases and J 0 bases, leaving 11 bases between the germline ends. Per germline, CDR1 SGHDT and CDR2 YYEEEE. The CDR3 length is 15 residues. The CDR3 protein is CASSQGSGAKNIQYF. The DNA of the CDR3 is TGTGCCAGCAGCCAGGGGAGTGGAGCCAAAAACATTCAGTACTTC.

The chain uses TRBV4-3 and TRBJ2-2; TRBD1 is a possible D gene (6 bases). Trimming took off 0 bases at V and 7 bases at J, with 18 bases between the two ends. The germline CDR1 and CDR2 sequences are LGHNA and YSLEER. The CDR3 sequence is 17 residues long. The CDR3 reads CASSQDGKQGYGGELFF. CDR3 nucleotide sequence: TGCGCCAGCAGCCAAGATGGAAAACAGGGATATGGCGGGGAGCTGTTTTTT.

The chain is built from TRBV12-3 or TRBV12-4 and TRBJ1-2; 8 nucleotides match TRBD1. This CDR3 spans 12 amino acids. The ends lost 4 bases at V and 13 bases at J; junction bases unmatched: 8. The CDR3 loop is CASSSGQGPPTF. The CDR3 coding sequence is TGTGCCAGCAGTTCCGGACAGGGCCCCCCCACCTTC.

The rearrangement uses TRBV4-3 and TRBJ1-6, with D possibly being TRBD1 (5 bases). CDR3 size: 14 residues. The V gene's germline CDR1 is LGHNA and CDR2 YSLEER. V lost 2 bases and J lost 5, with 7 bases in between. The CDR3 DNA sequence: TGCGCCAGCAGCCAACTCAGGGATAATTCACCCCTCCACTTT. Its translation is CASSQLRDNSPLHF.

This chain joins TRBV18 and TRBJ1-1; D is ambiguous. The V end was cut by 7 bases, the J end by 2 bases, with 14 bases between. The CDR3 covers 14 residues. Germline assignment: CDR1 KGHSH and CDR2 LQKENI. The CDR3 nucleotides read TGTGCCAGCTTCAAACTGACTGCTAACACTGAAGCTTTCTTT. Encoded protein: CASFKLTANTEAFF.

This clonotype has just a few counts. The chain recombines TRBV4-3 with TRBJ1-2; D is unclear. Looked up from germline, CDR1 is LGHNA and CDR2 is YSLEER. There are 15 residues in the CDR3. V lost 0 bases and J 8 bases, leaving 16 bases between the germline ends. In DNA form, the CDR3 reads TGCGCCAGCAGCCAAGATCTCGGCCAGCGGGAGGGCTACACCTTC. This translates into CASSQDLGQREGYTF.

This clonotype has only a few counts. J is TRBJ1-1 and V is TRBV6-9; no clear D. The CDR3 is 13 residues long. CDR1 MNHGY and CDR2 SVAAGI come from the germline V gene. V was clipped by 10 bases and J by 1 base, with 13 bases between them. CDR3 sequence reads: CAIIPGKNTEAFF. The CDR3 bases are TGTGCCATAATACCGGGGAAGAACACTGAAGCTTTCTTT.

The rearrangement links TRBV24-1 to TRBJ2-5, with D tentatively TRBD1 or TRBD2 (5 bases each). CDR1 KGHDR and CDR2 SFDVKD come from the germline V gene. The CDR3 has 15 residues. V dropped 1 base and J dropped 4 bases, with 12 bases sitting between them. The CDR3 DNA follows: TGTGCCACCAGTGATTTTGGGGGAGCCGCAGAGACCCAGTACTTC. This sequence encodes CATSDFGGAAETQYF.

This rearrangement joins TRBV10-3 to TRBJ2-3, with 8 bases identical to TRBD2. The V gene's germline CDR1 is ENHRY and CDR2 SYGVKD. This CDR3 is built from 18 residues. The trim removed 3 bases at V and 5 bases at J, leaving 16 bases unmatched. The CDR3 loop is CAISEARTLGGGIDTQYF. The DNA for the CDR3 is TGTGCCATCAGTGAAGCCCGGACCCTCGGCGGGGGGATAGATACGCAGTATTTT.

As concerns this clonotype: The germline gene is not matched at one end of the junction; a read error may be the cause. This chain joins TRBV12-3 or TRBV12-4 and TRBJ2-1; TRBD2 aligns across 12 bases. This CDR3 is 15 amino acids long. The CDR3 sequence: CASSLGTSGSLEQFF. The CDR3, as DNA: TGTGCCAGCAGCTTAGGGACTAGCGGGTCCCTAGAGCAGTTCTTC.

This clonotype appeared a few times. The chain couples TRBV5-5 to TRBJ2-1, with TRBD2 matching over 9 bases. Germline CDR1 reads SGHKS; CDR2 reads YYEKEE (reference sequence). There are 14 residues in the CDR3. V lost 4 bases to trimming and J lost 5 bases; unmatched junction nucleotides: 4. For the CDR3, the DNA is TGTGCCAGCAGCCAACTAGCGGGTAACAATGAGCAGTTCTTC. It yields the protein CASSQLAGNNEQFF. Complete variable domain (other parts from reference TRBV5-5 and TRBJ2-1): DAGVTQSPTHLIKTRGQQVTLRCSPISGHKSVSWYQQVLGQGPQFIFQYYEKEERGRGNFPDRFSARQFPNYSSELNVNALLLGDSALYLCASSQLAGNNEQFFGPGTRLTVL.

There are a few counts of this clonotype. The V gene is TRBV5-1, the J gene TRBJ2-3; 12 positions agree with TRBD2. Germline lookup yields CDR1 SGHRS and CDR2 YFSETQ. V lost 5 bases and J lost 4; bases outside the gene matches: 11. The CDR3 spans 17 residues. This CDR3 reads CASSLFLLAGGPDTQYF. CDR3 coding DNA: TGCGCCAGCAGTCTTTTCCTTCTAGCGGGAGGGCCAGATACGCAGTATTTT.

This clonotype was recorded a few times. DNA of the CDR3: TGCGCCAGCAGCCTGGGACAGGGGGATAGAGCTTTCTTT. Translation gives CASSLGQGDRAFF. V gene TRBV5-1 combines with J gene TRBJ1-1; 11 bases align to TRBD1. V gave up 4 bases and J gave up 10 bases; unmatched junction bases: 6. This CDR3 is built from 13 residues. CDR1 is SGHRS and CDR2 is YFSETQ in the germline V gene.

In its sample, this clonotype was seen a few times. V and J are TRBV9 and TRBJ1-6; D gene uncertain. V lost 3 bases to trimming and J lost 7 bases, with 14 bases between them. Looked up from germline, CDR1 is SGDLS and CDR2 is YYNGEE. The CDR3 spans 15 residues. The CDR3 here is CASSAQSTWNSPLHF. For the CDR3, the DNA is TGTGCCAGCAGCGCCCAGAGTACCTGGAATTCACCCCTCCACTTT.

The rearrangement uses TRBV11-2 and TRBJ2-2; 7 nucleotides align to TRBD1. This CDR3 has 15 amino acids. Per germline, CDR1 SGHAT and CDR2 FQNNGV. The junction had 5 bases not matched to a gene; V was cut back by 5 bases and J by 2 bases. The CDR3 sequence: CASSVDRANTGELFF. CDR3 DNA: TGTGCCAGCAGCGTTGACAGGGCAAACACCGGGGAGCTGTTTTTT.

In its sample, this clonotype was seen many times. The rearrangement links TRBV12-3 or TRBV12-4 to TRBJ1-1; D not resolved. The CDR3 totals 15 residues. Trimming pared 7 bases from V and 8 bases from J, leaving 23 bases between. As DNA, the CDR3 is TGTGCCAGCACCCCACGGGCAACTCTTGGGTTGGAAGCTTTCTTT. Its translation: CASTPRATLGLEAFF.

The rearrangement links TRBV5-1 to TRBJ2-5; 9 bases are shared with TRBD1. Germline V CDR1 and CDR2: SGHRS, YFSETQ. The CDR3 has 15 amino acids. Trimming took 5 bases from V and 1 from J; bases not matched to a gene: 6. The DNA for the CDR3 is TGCGCCAGCAGAATTAACAGGGGGCGCCAAGAGACCCAGTACTTC. It specifies CASRINRGRQETQYF.